A selection of T cell receptor beta chains follows, all from one sample in a study of cytomegalovirus exposure and HLA in healthy donors. Using immunoSEQ multiplex PCR, the repertoire was profiled, and TCRdb retains in-frame clones only, with some absent. The sample has about 43,000 clones; 64% are singletons. What was sequenced was PBMCs. The source is a human donor in good health. The CDR3 runs from the conserved cysteine through the conserved F or W. The order of the fields is D gene, J gene, V gene, CDR3 protein. A D gene is named only where the DNA matches it firmly.

>TRBD2|TRBJ2-1|TRBV5-4
CASSNGGGAYNEQFF
>-|TRBJ1-4|TRBV2
CASSEGGGEAATNEKLFF
>-|TRBJ2-1|TRBV5-1
CASRVDGGGYNEQFF
>-|TRBJ1-1|TRBV5-5
CASSGSGEAFF
>-|TRBJ2-7|TRBV28
CASSTVAPVREQYF
>TRBD1|TRBJ2-7|TRBV5-1
CASSLDRGPYEQYF
>-|TRBJ1-1|TRBV2
CASTAALNTEAFF
>-|TRBJ1-1|TRBV27
CASSLFRNTEAFF
>TRBD2|TRBJ2-3|TRBV5-1
CASSLGLAESTDTQYF
>TRBD2|TRBJ2-2|TRBV7-6
CASRLDPGLALTGELFF
>-|TRBJ2-5|TRBV21-1
CASSTTSGEQETQYF
>TRBD1|TRBJ1-5|TRBV6-5
CASSSLKGARNQPQHF
>TRBD1|TRBJ1-6|TRBV11-2
CASSQRQGSSNSPLHF
>TRBD2|TRBJ2-7|TRBV4-2
CASSQDPGRGGEGEQYF
>TRBD1|TRBJ2-1|TRBV29-1
CSGSGTGVQEQFF
>TRBD1|TRBJ1-6|TRBV5-1
CASSWDRGNSPLHF
>-|TRBJ2-5|TRBV7-2
CASSSIPQETQYF
>-|TRBJ2-7|TRBV29-1
CSVEDEATYEQYF
>TRBD1|TRBJ2-7|TRBV28
CASSGSQGIVYEQYF
>-|TRBJ1-2|TRBV28
CASSRALGGSRGSYTF
>-|TRBJ1-5|TRBV6-5
CASTRGGYQPQHF
>-|TRBJ1-1|TRBV29-1
CSGGEGPYTEAFF
>TRBD1|TRBJ1-2|TRBV4-2
CASSQQFPGTGRGGGGYTF
>TRBD1|TRBJ1-1|TRBV5-1
CASSYGDRERTEAFF
>TRBD1|TRBJ2-2|TRBV7-7
CASSPVQGETGELFF
>-|TRBJ1-2|TRBV6-5
CASSYLGQGGYTF
>-|TRBJ1-4|TRBV14
CASSPYRAEKLFF
>-|TRBJ1-3|TRBV7-8
CASSSRGGREDTIYF
>TRBD1|TRBJ1-6|TRBV4-1
CASSQGQGLDSPLHF
>TRBD1|TRBJ1-3|TRBV30
CASGQFSGNTIYF
>-|TRBJ1-3|TRBV7-2
CASSLSQISGNTIYF
>TRBD1|TRBJ1-5|TRBV18
CASSTGASNQPQHF
>-|TRBJ1-5|TRBV6-1
CASSDEFSNQPQHF
>-|TRBJ1-1|TRBV29-1
CSVGDTVNTEAFF
>-|TRBJ2-2|TRBV10-3
CAIGGTENTGELFF